This entry lists 28 T cell receptor beta chains sequenced from one sample in a study of T-cell reconstitution after alpha-beta-depleted transplantation in children. Unique molecular identifiers were built into the TCRbeta library. TCRdb independently ran MiXCR on the PCR reads; one entry per CDR3 protein. The sample has about 260,000 distinct CDR3 sequences; 6.5% to 9% are singletons. Sequenced material: PBMCs, mostly from graft donor cells, taken 180 days after TCRalphabeta/CD19-depleted stem cell transplant. The receptors derive from a male patient younger than 18 who had a stem cell transplant for acute lymphoblastic leukemia, so the T cells may come from the graft donor.

This rearrangement joins TRBV7-3 to TRBJ2-1; TRBD2 matches 11 bases. Germline V gives CDR1 SGHTA, CDR2 FQGTGA. J lost 6 bases, V lost 5 bases, and 6 bases had no gene match. The CDR3 totals 15 residues. The CDR3 DNA sequence: TGTGCCAGCAGCAGTAGCGGGAGGGCCCCCAATGAGCAGTTCTTC. Residues: CASSSSGRAPNEQFF.

Ten or more counts support this clonotype. The CDR3 reads CASSQDGALGYTF. The CDR3 DNA sequence: TGTGCCAGCAGCCAAGACGGGGCCCTTGGCTACACCTTC. V is TRBV14 and J is TRBJ1-2; D may be TRBD1 (5 bases). V was shortened by 0 bases and J by 7 bases, with 9 bases between the two germline ends. Germline V gene data show CDR1 as SGHDN and CDR2 as FVKESK. This CDR3 has 13 residues.

The sample holds many counts of this clonotype. The genes are TRBV15 and TRBJ2-6; D ambiguous. Germline CDR1 and CDR2: LNHNV and YYDKDF (reference sequence). Between the trimmed V and J ends, which lost 0 bases and 0 bases, there was a span of 12 bases. The CDR3 covers 18 residues. CDR3 DNA: TGTGCCACCAGCAGAGATTTGGGGTCCCTCTCTGGGGCCAACGTCCTGACTTTC. As protein: CATSRDLGSLSGANVLTF.

This clonotype was seen a handful of times. The genes are TRBV4-1 and TRBJ1-3; 7 positions agree with TRBD1. The trim removed 0 bases at V and 8 bases at J, leaving 10 bases unmatched. The CDR3 spans 16 residues. Germline values: CDR1 MGHRA, CDR2 YSYEKL. The CDR3 DNA is TGCGCCAGCAGCCAAGAACAGGGGACTGCATTGCACACCATATATTTT. It specifies CASSQEQGTALHTIYF.

This clonotype occurred many times. The V call is TRBV14, the J call TRBJ1-5; TRBD1 matches 7 bases. Trimming cost V 1 base and J 4 bases; bases outside gene matches: 10. Germline V gene sequence: CDR1 SGHDN, CDR2 FVKESK. The CDR3 loop spans 17 amino acids. CDR3 residues: CASSQGTGRAWNQPQHF. Written as DNA, the CDR3 is TGTGCCAGCAGCCAAGGGACAGGACGGGCGTGGAATCAGCCCCAGCATTTT.

This clonotype was recorded many times. The chain combines TRBV7-2 with TRBJ2-2; D is ambiguous. Trimming cost V 1 base and J 2 bases, with 8 bases left between them. The CDR3 is made up of 15 amino acids. Germline V gives CDR1 SGHTA, CDR2 FQGNSA. CDR3 loop: CASSLGRLNTGELFF. The CDR3 DNA reads TGTGCCAGCAGCTTAGGACGGCTTAACACCGGGGAGCTGTTTTTT.

This clonotype was seen repeatedly, ten times or more. The genes are TRBV4-3 and TRBJ1-1; D is perhaps TRBD1 (6 bases). The CDR3 is 14 amino acids. Germline lookup yields CDR1 LGHNA and CDR2 YSLEER. Trimming left V 3 bases short and J 8 bases short, with 16 bases between. The CDR3 nucleotides are TGCGCCAGCAGCCAGGGGAGGACAGCGGCGGAAGCTTTCTTT. Amino acid sequence: CASSQGRTAAEAFF.

Ten or more counts support this clonotype. The gene calls are TRBV24-1 and TRBJ1-4; 7 bases match TRBD1. With 7 bases clipped from V and 6 bases from J, the junction kept 10 bases outside the gene matches. CDR3 size: 15 residues. Germline V gives CDR1 KGHDR, CDR2 SFDVKD. The CDR3 region is CATRDRAVRYEKLFF. The CDR3 DNA reads as TGTGCCACCAGAGACAGGGCGGTTCGGTATGAAAAACTGTTTTTT.

There are many counts of this clonotype. The J gene is TRBJ2-7, the V gene TRBV6-2 or TRBV6-3, with D maybe TRBD2 (5 bases). The V end was cut by 6 bases, the J end by 4 bases, with 16 bases between. This CDR3 contains 14 residues. The germline V gene encodes CDR1 MNHEY and CDR2 SVGEGT. CDR3 nucleotides: TGTGCCAGCAGCAGAGGGCAGAGGATATACGAGCAGTACTTC. Residues: CASSRGQRIYEQYF.

This clonotype was picked up many times. The chain employs TRBV2 and TRBJ2-2; no definite D call. CDR1 and CDR2 (germline): SNHLY, FYNNEI. CDR3 length: 15 amino acids. V dropped 2 bases and J dropped 1 base, with 8 bases sitting between them. The CDR3 loop reads CASSEHAGNTGELFF. As DNA, the CDR3 is TGTGCCAGCAGTGAACACGCAGGGAACACCGGGGAGCTGTTTTTT.

This clonotype was detected ten times or more. The chain is built from TRBV20-1 and TRBJ1-4; weak D call: TRBD1 (5 bases). The CDR3 spans 15 residues. Germline CDR1 is DFQATT and CDR2 is SNEGSKA (reference sequence). The V and J ends lost 5 bases and 5 bases respectively, with 18 bases between them. In DNA form, the CDR3 reads TGCAGTGCTCAGGGATTTCAAATTTCGAATGAAAAACTGTTTTTT. It translates to CSAQGFQISNEKLFF.

This clonotype was counted at least ten times. The chain is built from TRBV12-3 or TRBV12-4 and TRBJ2-7; TRBD1 aligns across 9 bases. Trimming at V came to 3 bases and at J to 1 base, leaving 13 bases not matched to a gene. The CDR3 extends over 18 amino acids. The CDR3, as DNA: TGTGCCAGCAGTTTTAGGTCATGGGACAGGGCAGGGTCCTACGAGCAGTACTTC. Protein product: CASSFRSWDRAGSYEQYF.

In regard to this clonotype: Here the CDR3 omits its conserved ending phenylalanine or tryptophan, so a read error is the likely source. CDR3 DNA sequence: TGTGCCACCAGGACAGGGAGGAATGAGCAGTTCCTC. Translating gives CATRTGRNEQFL. The chain couples TRBV19 to TRBJ2-1; 8 bases match TRBD1. Germline V lookup: CDR1 LNHDA, CDR2 SQIVND (reference sequence). The CDR3 has 12 residues. V shed 10 bases and J 7 bases; nucleotides not matched to a gene: 6.

This clonotype was found many times. The chain recombines TRBV4-3 with TRBJ2-3; TRBD1 might be the D (5 bases). V dropped 3 bases and J dropped 2 bases, with 6 bases sitting between them. Germline assignment: CDR1 LGHNA and CDR2 YSLEER. The CDR3 is 13 amino acids. The CDR3 DNA sequence: TGCGCCAGCAGCCAGGACAACACAGATACGCAGTATTTT. This translates into CASSQDNTDTQYF.

This clonotype was recorded at least ten times. The chain couples TRBV10-2 to TRBJ2-7, with TRBD2 matching over 8 bases. Germline V gene lookup returns CDR1 WSHSY and CDR2 SAAADI. The CDR3 totals 14 residues. Losses at the gene ends were 5 bases for V and 4 bases for J; bases not matched to a gene: 7. The CDR3 sequence is CASSSERERYEQYF. DNA for the CDR3: TGCGCCAGCAGTTCAGAGCGGGAGCGGTACGAGCAGTACTTC.

The chain employs TRBV12-3 or TRBV12-4 and TRBJ2-5, with D possibly matching TRBD2 (7 bases). The CDR3 has 14 residues. The ends were cut back, 6 bases at V and 3 bases at J, with 14 bases in the middle. The chain's CDR3 is CASRSRGREETQYF. The CDR3 DNA follows: TGTGCCAGCAGAAGTAGGGGGAGGGAAGAGACCCAGTACTTC.

This clonotype has ten or more counts. This chain connects TRBV4-1 to TRBJ1-1; D possibly corresponds to TRBD1 (5 bases). V was cut by 1 base and J by 9 bases, with 9 bases left in between. The V gene's germline CDR1 is MGHRA and CDR2 YSYEKL. The CDR3 is 12 amino acids. The CDR3 reads CASSQGGDQAFF. The CDR3 DNA is TGCGCCAGCAGCCAAGGGGGGGACCAAGCTTTCTTT.

This clonotype appeared a few times. The gene calls are TRBV28 and TRBJ2-7; 8 bases match TRBD1. The junction had 8 bases not matched to a gene; V was cut back by 4 bases and J by 3 bases. Germline V CDR1 and CDR2: MDHEN, SYDVKM. The CDR3 is made up of 15 amino acids. The CDR3 spells CASSSETQGDYEQYF. The CDR3 region has the DNA TGTGCCAGCAGTTCGGAAACACAGGGGGACTACGAGCAGTACTTC.

This clonotype has ten or more counts. The J gene is TRBJ2-5, the V gene TRBV28; 8 positions match TRBD1. There are 18 residues in the CDR3. From germline, CDR1 is MDHEN and CDR2 SYDVKM. Trimming removed 2 bases from V and 5 bases from J; junction bases left unmatched: 16. CDR3 residues: CASSLDTLRTGLRETQYF. The CDR3, as DNA: TGTGCCAGCAGTTTAGATACCCTTAGGACAGGGCTAAGGGAGACCCAGTACTTC.

This clonotype has ten or more counts. The chain employs TRBV7-6 and TRBJ1-6; D may be TRBD1 (6 bases). This CDR3 comprises 14 residues. Per germline, CDR1 SGHVS and CDR2 FNYEAQ. Trimming took off 5 bases at V and 7 bases at J, with 12 bases between the two ends. Here the CDR3 DNA reads TGTGCCAGCAGCCCGAGGGGGGAAAATTCACCCCTCCACTTT. Residues: CASSPRGENSPLHF. Drawing the rest from reference TRBV7-6 and TRBJ1-6, the complete variable domain is GAGVSQSPRYKVTKRGQDVALRCDPISGHVSLYWYRQALGQGPEFLTYFNYEAQQDKSGLPNDRFSAERPEGSISTLTIQRTEQRDSAMYRCASSPRGENSPLHFGNGTRLTVT.

This clonotype was seen many times. The chain couples TRBV5-4 to TRBJ2-1, with unresolved D. Trimming left V 2 bases short and J 8 bases short, with 8 bases between. Germline CDR1 and CDR2: SGHNT and YYREEE (reference sequence). The CDR3 is 12 residues long. As DNA, the CDR3 is TGTGCCAGCAGCTTCAAGAGAGATGAGCAGTTCTTC. Its protein is CASSFKRDEQFF. Based on the CDR3 plus reference TRBV5-4 and TRBJ2-1, the full variable domain is ETGVTQSPTHLIKTRGQQVTLRCSSQSGHNTVSWYQQALGQGPQFIFQYYREEENGRGNFPPRFSGLQFPNYSSELNVNALELDDSALYLCASSFKRDEQFFGPGTRLTVL.

This clonotype was detected ten times or more. The rearrangement joins TRBV10-3 to TRBJ2-3, with 9 bases aligning to TRBD1. This CDR3 spans 15 amino acids. Trimming at V came to 3 bases and at J to 4 bases, leaving 5 bases not matched to a gene. Germline values: CDR1 ENHRY, CDR2 SYGVKD. DNA for the CDR3: TGTGCCATCAGTGACAGGGACAGGGAGGCAGATACGCAGTATTTT. Protein product: CAISDRDREADTQYF.

This clonotype was picked up a small number of times. The V call is TRBV7-3, the J call TRBJ1-3; the D is unclear. This CDR3 spans 14 amino acids. Germline CDR1 and CDR2: SGHTA and FQGTGA. The V and J ends lost 2 bases and 3 bases respectively, with 8 bases between them. The CDR3 DNA follows: TGTGCCAGCAGCTTAGGCGGGGTTGGAAACACCATATATTTT. Its translation: CASSLGGVGNTIYF.

There are a few counts of this clonotype. The rearrangement uses TRBV6-2 or TRBV6-3 and TRBJ1-2; weak D call: TRBD1 (5 bases). V lost 5 bases, J lost 8 bases, and 12 bases lay in between. In germline, CDR1 is MNHEY, CDR2 SVGEGT. The CDR3 sequence is 12 residues long. CDR3 sequence reads: CASSPGIRGYTF. For the CDR3, the DNA is TGTGCCAGCAGTCCAGGGATACGGGGCTACACCTTC.

This clonotype was seen a few times. This chain connects TRBV12-3 or TRBV12-4 to TRBJ1-2, with D perhaps matching TRBD1 (6 bases). The CDR3 contains 13 residues. Trimming shortened V by 10 bases and J by 3 bases, and 15 bases separated the two germline ends. The CDR3 loop reads CAITTRGDYGYTF. The CDR3 DNA sequence: TGTGCCATCACTACCAGGGGAGACTATGGCTACACCTTC.

Of note for this clonotype: This may be a read error: a much more frequent sequence differs by one nucleotide. The CDR3 ends on some other residue instead of the conserved phenylalanine or tryptophan, so this is likely a read error. The chain links TRBV7-7 to TRBJ2-5; 10 bases fit TRBD1. The CDR3 is 15 residues long. Germline V gives CDR1 SSHAT, CDR2 FNYEAQ (reference sequence). The CDR3 here is CASSIDRGRGETQYL. In DNA form, the CDR3 reads TGTGCTAGCAGTATCGACAGGGGGCGAGGGGAGACCCAGTACTTG.

This clonotype was seen many times. The CDR3 is CATSPGLAGGSSYNEQFF. The CDR3 DNA follows: TGTGCCACCAGCCCGGGACTAGCGGGTGGAAGCTCCTACAATGAGCAGTTCTTC. This rearrangement joins TRBV15 to TRBJ2-1; 12 bases are shared with TRBD2. J was trimmed by 0 bases and V by 5 bases; bases with no gene match: 8. This CDR3 region has 18 residues. Germline V gene sequence: CDR1 LNHNV, CDR2 YYDKDF (reference sequence).

Turning to this clonotype: The conserved closing phenylalanine or tryptophan is absent in this CDR3, likely reflecting a read error. The gene calls are TRBV4-1 and TRBJ2-1; 15 bases are a match to TRBD2. V lost 3 bases, J lost 3 bases, and 12 bases stayed unmatched. The length of the CDR3 is 20 residues. Germline assignment: CDR1 MGHRA and CDR2 YSYEKL. This CDR3 reads CASSHPSGLAGGPDYNEQFC. The CDR3 DNA reads as TGCGCCAGCAGCCACCCGTCCGGACTAGCGGGAGGGCCGGACTACAATGAGCAGTTCTGC.